This TCR beta chain derives from a study of T-cell reconstitution after alpha-beta-depleted transplantation in children. V trimming: 0 bases; J trimming: 2 bases; junction bases outside the gene matches: 1. Germline-derived CDR1 and CDR2 are SGHDT and YYEEEE. This CDR3 has 15 amino acids. In this sample, this clonotype turned up many times. Preparation of the TCRbeta library used unique molecular identifiers. TCRdb recomputed calls from the PCR reads with MiXCR, one row per CDR3 protein. This table has roughly 300,000 distinct CDR3 sequences, 11% appearing once. This chain uses TRBV5-6 with TRBJ2-7, with 11 bases lining up with TRBD2. This sequence was found in a male patient aged 2 to 9 who had a stem cell transplant for chronic granulomatous disease, so the T cells may come from the graft donor. Here the sequenced sample was peripheral blood, taken 180 days after TCRalphabeta/CD19-depleted stem cell transplant. The CDR3 sequence: CASSLGTSGPYEQYF. DNA of the CDR3: TGTGCCAGCAGCTTGGGGACTAGCGGGCCCTACGAGCAGTACTTC.